This T cell receptor beta chain was captured by sequencing in a study of cytomegalovirus exposure and HLA in healthy donors. Study overall: When roughly 420 donors were genotyped, about 86% of them were found to fall in the Caucasian-associated ancestry cluster.

The CDR3 sequence is 16 residues long. V lost 5 bases and J lost 5; bases outside the gene matches: 7. Germline CDR1 SNHLY, CDR2 FYNNEI. Whole-study findings and limits: The presence/absence work took it that sequencing depth was about the same across donors. Reportedly, TCR beta sequences accurately predicted HLA-A and HLA-B alleles in most subjects.

A multiplex PCR was run with 60 Vbeta primers and 13 Jbeta primers. Sequencing used immunoSEQ multiplex PCR; TCRdb keeps in-frame clones, though not all of them. The sample holds some 120,000 clones. Points on this clone: Its cognate antigen is unknown.

This sequence was found in a man in his thirties or forties in good health and CMV-seronegative. The rearrangement links TRBV2 to TRBJ2-2; 11 bases fit TRBD2. Material: PBMCs. CDR3 in amino acids: CASSSPGTSGTGELFF. The DNA of the CDR3 is TGTGCCAGCAGTTCTCCAGGGACTAGCGGTACCGGGGAGCTGTTTTTT.